A single sample is the source of the 10 T cell receptor beta chains below, sequenced in a study of shared clonotypes between healthy human individuals. Libraries were prepared by immunoSEQ multiplex PCR; TCRdb keeps only in-frame clonotypes and omits some of them. This table holds 1,400,000 or so clones, 98% to 99% found once. The sequenced sample was naive CD4+ T cells sorted from blood. Documented subset: CD45RA+ positively selected. These receptors were collected from a man aged 25-45 years in good health.

This rearrangement joins TRBV7-9 to TRBJ1-5; D is uncertain. CDR1 SEHNR and CDR2 FQNEAQ come from the germline V gene (reference sequence). V lost 1 base and J lost 0, with 10 bases in between. The CDR3 loop spans 16 amino acids. The CDR3 here is CASSLVSGPSNQPQHF. The CDR3 region has the DNA TGTGCCAGCAGCTTAGTTTCTGGTCCTAGCAATCAGCCCCAGCATTTT.

This chain uses TRBV7-3 with TRBJ2-1; D is unresolved. CDR1 and CDR2 from the germline V gene are SGHTA and FQGTGA. V gave up 4 bases and J gave up 5 bases, with 12 bases separating them. CDR3 length equals 14 residues. CDR3 protein: CASSYQGGDNEQFF. CDR3 nucleotides: TGTGCCAGCAGCTACCAAGGTGGGGACAATGAGCAGTTCTTC.

V usage is TRBV4-1 and J usage is TRBJ2-2; no firm D call. CDR1 is MGHRA and CDR2 is YSYEKL in the germline V gene. The CDR3 runs to 13 residues. Trimming left V 7 bases short and J 0 bases short, with 6 bases between. The CDR3: CASTTSNTGELFF. As DNA, the CDR3 is TGCGCCAGCACCACCTCGAACACCGGGGAGCTGTTTTTT.

The chain links TRBV2 to TRBJ2-7, with D possibly matching TRBD1 (10 bases). The V end lost 1 base, the J end lost 5 bases, and 33 bases lay between the germline ends. This CDR3 has 21 residues. In germline, CDR1 is SNHLY, CDR2 FYNNEI. CDR3 sequence reads: CASSEGGWTGGPLAGLNEQYF. Here the CDR3 DNA reads TGTGCCAGCAGTGAAGGAGGGTGGACAGGGGGACCGCTAGCGGGACTCAACGAGCAGTACTTC.

This chain uses TRBV19 with TRBJ2-7, with a possible D match to TRBD1 (7 bases). Germline CDR1 is LNHDA and CDR2 is SQIVND (reference sequence). Trimming stripped 5 bases from V and 0 bases from J, with 14 bases between. The CDR3 sequence is 15 residues long. The CDR3 is CASSLGQGGSYEQYF. Written as DNA, the CDR3 is TGTGCCAGTAGTCTTGGCCAGGGGGGCTCCTACGAGCAGTACTTC.

The V gene is TRBV7-2, the J gene TRBJ2-5, with D possibly matching TRBD2 (5 bases). Trimming pared 6 bases from V and 0 bases from J, leaving 11 bases between. This CDR3 region has 14 residues. Per the germline V gene, CDR1 is SGHTA and CDR2 is FQGNSA. For the CDR3, the DNA is TGTGCCAGCAGGTCAGCGGCCCACCAAGAGACCCAGTACTTC. Protein: CASRSAAHQETQYF.

This sequence joins TRBV19 and TRBJ1-1; unclear D gene. This CDR3 comprises 14 residues. Trimming stripped 6 bases from V and 0 bases from J, with 11 bases between. Germline assignment: CDR1 LNHDA and CDR2 SQIVND (reference sequence). The CDR3 coding sequence is TGTGCCAGTAGCCTTCAAGGACTGAACACTGAAGCTTTCTTT. Translated, it gives CASSLQGLNTEAFF.

This clone was seen only once. CDR3 nucleotides: TGTGCCAGCAGTTTAGTTTCTGGCGGGATAGAATTGTTCTTC. It is translated as CASSLVSGGIELFF. The chain uses TRBV27 and TRBJ2-1, with D possibly being TRBD2 (6 bases). This CDR3 contains 14 residues. Germline V gives CDR1 MNHEY, CDR2 SMNVEV (reference sequence). Trimming stripped 2 bases from V and 15 bases from J, with 20 bases between.

This chain links TRBV6-6 with TRBJ1-5; D is unclear. Trimming stripped 7 bases from V and 0 bases from J, with 13 bases between. The V gene's germline CDR1 is MNHNY and CDR2 SVGAGI (reference sequence). The CDR3 has 15 amino acids. As DNA, the CDR3 is TGTGCCAGCATCTTGGGGTTCCATAGCAATCAGCCCCAGCATTTT. Translated, it gives CASILGFHSNQPQHF.

This clone has a single count. The V gene is TRBV18, the J gene TRBJ2-2, with TRBD2 as a possible D gene (6 bases). Trimming left V 0 bases short and J 6 bases short, with 11 bases between. The CDR3 is 15 residues long. Germline V gives CDR1 KGHSH, CDR2 LQKENI. CDR3 sequence reads: CASSPPGRSAGELFF. The DNA of the CDR3 is TGTGCCAGCTCACCACCCGGGAGATCAGCCGGGGAGCTGTTTTTT.